This TCR beta chain was captured by sequencing in a study of T cells in localized non-small cell lung cancer (dated by TCRdb to the early 2020s). At the level of the whole study: The study examined T cell repertoires in approximately 240 patients with early-stage NSCLC and compared tumors with uninvolved tumor-adjacent lungs. The cohort consisted of 200 to 250 treatment-naive NSCLC patients whose localized lung tumors had been resected. Of the NSCLC patients, about 130 were male and about a hundred were female, and the mean age was roughly 61 years.

The immunoSEQ Assay was used to sequence TCR beta CDR3 regions from DNA. Turning to the authors' computational methods: T cell density was computed as TCR beta template counts normalized to usable DNA estimated by amplifying housekeeping genes. The preseqR package was used to estimate richness by extrapolating to 400,000 templates for PBMC samples and to 120,000 templates for tissue samples. Clonality was defined as one minus Pielou's evenness. To identify tissue-enriched TCRs, differential abundance testing was run on productive amino-acid clonotypes with a minimum total count of 5 and an alpha of 0.1. The Jaccard Index and the Morisita Overlap Index were used to quantify repertoire overlap between compartments. GLIPH grouped TCR beta CDR3s together with public tetramer-defined viral CDR3s, and a viral motif had to include at least three viral sequences and show V-gene enrichment. In TCRdb, the immuneACCESS table is reduced to in-frame sequences with V and J assigned. These tables do not hold every clone; where another copy was compared, an unresolved V gene accounts for under half, and the others remain unexplained. V and J calls and clone size are those listed in that table; D and trimming were worked out from the DNA. The sample table records some 130,000 clones; around 92% of these occur just once. The ten largest clones capture around 1.7% of the sample.

This clone has just one count. This receptor's antigen is unknown. No much larger clone exists at a distance of one base, and base qualities are not known. Beyond this particular receptor, the publication reports: Because of the exploratory design, TCR variables were selected using unadjusted p-values without false-discovery rate correction. Of the top 100 tumor clones, a median of roughly 53 were detected in paired uninvolved adjacent lung; under 35 were also among that lung's top 100. Uninvolved tumor-adjacent lung showed the highest T cell clonality, higher than tumor, which suggests more focused antigenic responses in the uninvolved tumor-adjacent lung. Multi-region tumor sequencing was not performed, so intratumor heterogeneity could not be excluded. Higher T cell density in blood was associated with longer overall survival, whereas higher clonality in adjacent lung was associated with shorter survival.

Relative to germline, V is 2 bases shorter and J is 7 bases shorter, with 9 bases between their ends. In the germline V gene, CDR1 corresponds to MGHDK and CDR2 to SYGVNS. Including the terminal cysteine and phenylalanine, the CDR3 comprises 13 residues. Just the 39-base CDR3 DNA is kept, in frame starting at base 1. At diagnosis, tumor, uninvolved tumor-adjacent lung and peripheral blood were collected and then preserved as a mix of FFPE and fresh-frozen material. For TCR repertoire profiling, blood samples were analyzed in the form of peripheral blood mononuclear cells. This receptor was obtained from an older female donor with stage I lung adenocarcinoma. The sequence joins TRBV25-1 to TRBJ2-1; the D gene is possibly TRBD1 or TRBD2, each agreeing over 7 bases. Sequencing was performed on peripheral blood, taken before any cancer treatment. This receptor carries the CDR3 CASSEQGGNEQFF. The DNA reads as follows: TGTGCCAGCAGTGAACAGGGGGGGAATGAGCAGTTCTTC.